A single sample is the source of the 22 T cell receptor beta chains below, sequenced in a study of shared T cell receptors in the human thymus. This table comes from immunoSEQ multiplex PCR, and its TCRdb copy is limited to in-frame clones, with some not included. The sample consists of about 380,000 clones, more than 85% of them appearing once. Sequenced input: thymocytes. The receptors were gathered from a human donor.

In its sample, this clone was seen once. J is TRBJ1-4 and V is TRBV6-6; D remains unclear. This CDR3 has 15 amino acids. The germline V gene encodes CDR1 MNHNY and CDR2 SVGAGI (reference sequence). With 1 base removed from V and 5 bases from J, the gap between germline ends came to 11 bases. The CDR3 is CASSYLGGNNEKLFF. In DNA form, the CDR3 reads TGTGCCAGCAGTTACTTGGGAGGCAACAATGAAAAACTGTTTTTT.

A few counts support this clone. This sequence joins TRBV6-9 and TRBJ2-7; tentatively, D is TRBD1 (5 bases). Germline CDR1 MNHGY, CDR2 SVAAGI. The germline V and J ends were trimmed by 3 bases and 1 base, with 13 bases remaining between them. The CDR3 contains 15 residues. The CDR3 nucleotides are TGTGCCAGCAGTTACCGGACACGGCCTTCCTACGAGCAGTACTTC. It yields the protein CASSYRTRPSYEQYF.

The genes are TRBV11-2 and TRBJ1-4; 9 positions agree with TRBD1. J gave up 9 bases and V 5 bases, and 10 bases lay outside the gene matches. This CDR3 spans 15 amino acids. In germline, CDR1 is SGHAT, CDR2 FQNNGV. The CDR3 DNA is TGTGCCAGCAGCCAAGGACAGGGGAGGGATAAAAAACTGTTTTTT. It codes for CASSQGQGRDKKLFF.

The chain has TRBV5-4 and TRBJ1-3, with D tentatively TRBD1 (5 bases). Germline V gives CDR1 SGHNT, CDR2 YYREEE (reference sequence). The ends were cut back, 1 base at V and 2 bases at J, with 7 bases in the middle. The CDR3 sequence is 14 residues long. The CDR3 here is CASSLRGTGNTIYF. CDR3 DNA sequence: TGTGCCAGCAGCTTGCGGGGCACTGGAAACACCATATATTTT.

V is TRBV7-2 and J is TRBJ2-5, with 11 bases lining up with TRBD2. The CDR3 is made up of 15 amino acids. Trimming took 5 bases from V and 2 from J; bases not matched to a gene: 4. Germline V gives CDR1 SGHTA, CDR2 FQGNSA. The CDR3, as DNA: TGTGCCAGCAGCCATAGACTAGCGGGACAAGAGACCCAGTACTTC. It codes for CASSHRLAGQETQYF.

The CDR3 here is CASSFTGVGANVLTF. DNA of the CDR3: TGTGCCAGCAGTTTTACAGGGGTCGGGGCCAACGTCCTGACTTTC. The chain uses TRBV28 and TRBJ2-6, with 7 bases lining up with TRBD1. CDR1 is MDHEN and CDR2 is SYDVKM in the germline V gene. With 3 bases clipped from V and 4 bases from J, the junction kept 3 bases outside the gene matches. CDR3 size: 15 residues. The full variable domain, completed using reference TRBV28 and TRBJ2-6, is DVKVTQSSRYLVKRTGEKVFLECVQDMDHENMFWYRQDPGLGLRLIYFSYDVKMKEKGDIPEGYSVSREKKERFSLILESASTNQTSMYLCASSFTGVGANVLTFGAGSRLTVL.

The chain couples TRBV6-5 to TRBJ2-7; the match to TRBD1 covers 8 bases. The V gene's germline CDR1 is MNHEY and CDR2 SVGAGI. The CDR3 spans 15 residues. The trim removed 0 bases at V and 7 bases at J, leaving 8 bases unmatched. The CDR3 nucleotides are TGTGCCAGCAGTTACTCCAGGGGGCGGGTAGGGGAGCAGTACTTC. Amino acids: CASSYSRGRVGEQYF.

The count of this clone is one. CDR3 DNA: TGTGCCAGCTCACCTCCAAAGTTCCAAGGGGGCCGAATCGCCAAAAACATTCAGTACTTC. This translates into CASSPPKFQGGRIAKNIQYF. The rearrangement joins TRBV18 to TRBJ2-4; 7 bases line up with TRBD1. Trimming cost V 3 bases and J 1 base; bases outside gene matches: 18. The germline gives CDR1 KGHSH, CDR2 LQKENI. The CDR3 totals 20 residues.

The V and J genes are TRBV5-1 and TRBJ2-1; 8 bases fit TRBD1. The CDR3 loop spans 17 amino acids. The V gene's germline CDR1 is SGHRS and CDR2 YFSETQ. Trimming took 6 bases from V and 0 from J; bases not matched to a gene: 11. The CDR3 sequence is CASTIHARGLSYNEQFF. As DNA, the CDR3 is TGCGCCAGCACAATCCATGCCAGGGGGCTCTCCTACAATGAGCAGTTCTTC.

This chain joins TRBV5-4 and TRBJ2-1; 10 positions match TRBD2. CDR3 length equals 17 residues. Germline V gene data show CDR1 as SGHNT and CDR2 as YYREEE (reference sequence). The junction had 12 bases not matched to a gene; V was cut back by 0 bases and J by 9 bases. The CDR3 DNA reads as TGTGCCAGCAGCTTGGTGGGGACTAGCGCCCACGCTGGTGAGCAGTTCTTC. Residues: CASSLVGTSAHAGEQFF.

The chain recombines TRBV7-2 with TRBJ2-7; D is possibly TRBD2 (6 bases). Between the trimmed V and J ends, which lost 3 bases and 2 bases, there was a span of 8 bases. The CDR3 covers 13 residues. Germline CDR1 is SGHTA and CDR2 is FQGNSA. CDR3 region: CASSFGTPYEQYF. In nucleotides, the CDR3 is TGTGCCAGCAGCTTCGGGACTCCCTACGAGCAGTACTTC. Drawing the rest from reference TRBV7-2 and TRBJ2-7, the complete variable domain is GAGVSQSPSNKVTEKGKDVELRCDPISGHTALYWYRQSLGQGLEFLIYFQGNSAPDKSGLPSDRFSAERTGGSVSTLTIQRTQQEDSAVYLCASSFGTPYEQYFGPGTRLTVT.

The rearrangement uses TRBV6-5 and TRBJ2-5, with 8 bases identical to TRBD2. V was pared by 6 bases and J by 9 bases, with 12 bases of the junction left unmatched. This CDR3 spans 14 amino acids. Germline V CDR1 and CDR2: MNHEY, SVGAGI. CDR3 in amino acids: CASRERGPPVAQYF. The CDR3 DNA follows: TGTGCCAGCAGGGAGCGGGGGCCCCCTGTGGCCCAGTACTTC.

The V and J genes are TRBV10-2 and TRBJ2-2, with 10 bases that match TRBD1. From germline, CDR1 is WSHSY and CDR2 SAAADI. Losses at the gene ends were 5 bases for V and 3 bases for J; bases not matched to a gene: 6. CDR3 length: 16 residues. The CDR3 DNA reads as TGCGCCAGCAGTACCAGGGACAGGGGAGACACCGGGGAGCTGTTTTTT. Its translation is CASSTRDRGDTGELFF.

The CDR3 DNA is TGTGCCAGCAGTCCGACGCCTGGCAGGGTGGTTCTCAACAATCAGCCCCAGCATTTT. Protein: CASSPTPGRVVLNNQPQHF. The V gene is TRBV27, the J gene TRBJ1-5, with D possibly being TRBD1 (5 bases). CDR1 and CDR2 from the germline V gene are MNHEY and SMNVEV (reference sequence). The CDR3 is 19 amino acids. The V end was cut by 5 bases, the J end by 3 bases, with 26 bases between.

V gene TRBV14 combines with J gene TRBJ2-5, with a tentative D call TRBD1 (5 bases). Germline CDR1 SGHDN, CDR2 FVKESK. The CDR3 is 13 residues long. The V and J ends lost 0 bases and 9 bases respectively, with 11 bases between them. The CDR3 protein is CASSQDWEGAQYF. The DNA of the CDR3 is TGTGCCAGCAGCCAAGACTGGGAAGGGGCCCAGTACTTC.

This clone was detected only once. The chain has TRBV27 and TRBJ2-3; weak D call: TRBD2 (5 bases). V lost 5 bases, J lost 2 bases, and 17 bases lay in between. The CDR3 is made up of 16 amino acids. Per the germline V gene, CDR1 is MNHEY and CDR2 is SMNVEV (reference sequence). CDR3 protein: CASSPETIYSTDTQYF. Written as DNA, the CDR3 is TGTGCCAGCAGTCCCGAGACTATTTACTCCACAGATACGCAGTATTTT.

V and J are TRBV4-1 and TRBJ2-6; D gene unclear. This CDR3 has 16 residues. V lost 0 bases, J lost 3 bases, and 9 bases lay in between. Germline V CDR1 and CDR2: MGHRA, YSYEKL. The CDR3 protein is CASSQDPSGGANVLTF. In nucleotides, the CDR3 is TGCGCCAGCAGCCAAGATCCCTCCGGTGGGGCCAACGTCCTGACTTTC.

Here the CDR3 reads CAWTDAPYNEQFF. The CDR3 DNA reads as TGTGCCTGGACCGACGCGCCCTACAATGAGCAGTTCTTC. The chain links TRBV30 to TRBJ2-1; D gene ambiguous. The CDR3 has 13 residues. The V end was cut by 4 bases, the J end by 2 bases, with 9 bases between. Germline-derived CDR1 and CDR2 are GTSNPN and SVGIG (reference sequence).

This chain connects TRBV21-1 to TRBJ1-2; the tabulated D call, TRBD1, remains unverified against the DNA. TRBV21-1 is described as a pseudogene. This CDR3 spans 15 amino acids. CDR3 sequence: CASSGRNRPYYGYTF. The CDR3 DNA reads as TGTGCCAGCAGCGGGCGTAACAGGCCTTACTATGGCTACACCTTC.

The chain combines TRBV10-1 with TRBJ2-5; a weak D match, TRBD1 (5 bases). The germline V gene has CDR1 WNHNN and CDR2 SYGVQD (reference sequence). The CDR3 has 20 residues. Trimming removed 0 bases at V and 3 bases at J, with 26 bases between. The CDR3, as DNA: TGCGCCAGCAGTGAGTCGGGGCAGGGTGACTTACACCGATCGGAAGAGACCCAGTACTTC. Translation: CASSESGQGDLHRSEETQYF.

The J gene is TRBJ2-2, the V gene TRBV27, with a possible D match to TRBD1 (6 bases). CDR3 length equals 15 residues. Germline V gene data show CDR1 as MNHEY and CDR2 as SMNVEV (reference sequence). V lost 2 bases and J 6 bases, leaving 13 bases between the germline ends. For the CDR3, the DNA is TGTGCCAGCAGTTTAATGGGCAGGGGTCCCGGGGAGCTGTTTTTT. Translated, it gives CASSLMGRGPGELFF.

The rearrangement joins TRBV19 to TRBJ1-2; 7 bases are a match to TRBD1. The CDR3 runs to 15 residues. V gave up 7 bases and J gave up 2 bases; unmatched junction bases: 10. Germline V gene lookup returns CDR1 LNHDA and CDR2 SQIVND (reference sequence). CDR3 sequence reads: CASTSVAQGNYGYTF. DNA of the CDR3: TGTGCCAGTACTTCCGTGGCACAGGGGAACTATGGCTACACCTTC.